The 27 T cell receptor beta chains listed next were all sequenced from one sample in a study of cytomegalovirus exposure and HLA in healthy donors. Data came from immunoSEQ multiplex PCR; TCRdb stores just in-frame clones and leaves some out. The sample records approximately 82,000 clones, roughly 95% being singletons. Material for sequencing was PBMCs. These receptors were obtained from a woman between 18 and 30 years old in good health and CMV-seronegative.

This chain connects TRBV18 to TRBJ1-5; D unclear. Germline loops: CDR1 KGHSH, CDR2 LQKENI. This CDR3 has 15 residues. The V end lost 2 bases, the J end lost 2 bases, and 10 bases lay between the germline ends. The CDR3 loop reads CASSPTGIGNQPQHF. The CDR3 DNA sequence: TGTGCCAGCTCACCAACGGGGATAGGCAATCAGCCCCAGCATTTT.

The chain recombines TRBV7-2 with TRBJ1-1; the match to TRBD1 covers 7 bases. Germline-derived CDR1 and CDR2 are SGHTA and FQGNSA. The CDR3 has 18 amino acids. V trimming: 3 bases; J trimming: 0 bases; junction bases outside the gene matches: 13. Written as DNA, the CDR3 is TGTGCCAGCAGCTTTGTCCAAGAACAGGGGTGGATGAACACTGAAGCTTTCTTT. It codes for CASSFVQEQGWMNTEAFF.

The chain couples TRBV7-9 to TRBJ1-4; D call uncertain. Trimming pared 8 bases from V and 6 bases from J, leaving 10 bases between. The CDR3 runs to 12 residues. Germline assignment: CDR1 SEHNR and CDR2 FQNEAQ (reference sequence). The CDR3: CASSSSDEKLFF. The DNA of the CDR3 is TGTGCCAGCTCCAGTTCCGATGAAAAACTGTTTTTT.

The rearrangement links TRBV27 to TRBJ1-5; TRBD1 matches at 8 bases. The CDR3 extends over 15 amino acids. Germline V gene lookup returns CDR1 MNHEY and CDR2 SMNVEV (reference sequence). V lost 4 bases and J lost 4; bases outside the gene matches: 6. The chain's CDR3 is CASSSQDRENQPQHF. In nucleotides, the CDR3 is TGTGCCAGCAGTTCTCAGGACAGGGAAAATCAGCCCCAGCATTTT.

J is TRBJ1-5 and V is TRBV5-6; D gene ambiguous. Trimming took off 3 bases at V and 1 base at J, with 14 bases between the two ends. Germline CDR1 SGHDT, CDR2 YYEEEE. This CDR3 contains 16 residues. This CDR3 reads CASSSLGDLSNQPQHF. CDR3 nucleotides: TGTGCCAGCAGCTCCCTCGGGGATTTGAGCAATCAGCCCCAGCATTTT.

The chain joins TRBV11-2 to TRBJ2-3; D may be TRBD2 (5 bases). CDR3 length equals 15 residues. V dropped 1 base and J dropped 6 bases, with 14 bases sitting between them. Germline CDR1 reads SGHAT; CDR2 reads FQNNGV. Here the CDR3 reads CASSLVGTSSDTQYF. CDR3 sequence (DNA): TGTGCCAGCAGCTTAGTCGGTACTAGTTCCGATACGCAGTATTTT.

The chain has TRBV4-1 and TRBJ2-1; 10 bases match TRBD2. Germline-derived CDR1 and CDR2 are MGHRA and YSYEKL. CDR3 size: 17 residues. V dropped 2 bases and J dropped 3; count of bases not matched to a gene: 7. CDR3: CASSQSIAGGNYNEQFF. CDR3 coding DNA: TGCGCCAGCAGCCAATCAATAGCGGGGGGTAACTACAATGAGCAGTTCTTC.

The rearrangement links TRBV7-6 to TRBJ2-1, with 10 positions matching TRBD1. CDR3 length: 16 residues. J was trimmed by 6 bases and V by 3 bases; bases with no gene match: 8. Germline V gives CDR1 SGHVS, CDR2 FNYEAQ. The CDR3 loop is CASSLNRDRGSNEQFF. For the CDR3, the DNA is TGTGCCAGCAGCTTGAACCGGGACAGGGGAAGCAATGAGCAGTTCTTC.

CDR3 sequence: CASSFTSASSYNEQFF. The CDR3 nucleotides are TGCGCCAGCAGCTTTACTAGCGCCAGCTCCTACAATGAGCAGTTCTTC. This rearrangement joins TRBV5-1 to TRBJ2-1; 7 bases line up with TRBD2. With V trimmed by 2 bases and J by 0 bases, 5 bases remained unmatched. Looked up from germline, CDR1 is SGHRS and CDR2 is YFSETQ. The CDR3 contains 16 residues. The variable domain in full, completed from reference TRBV5-1 and TRBJ2-1, reads KAGVTQTPRYLIKTRGQQVTLSCSPISGHRSVSWYQQTPGQGLQFLFEYFSETQRNKGNFPGRFSGRQFSNSRSEMNVSTLELGDSALYLCASSFTSASSYNEQFFGPGTRLTVL.

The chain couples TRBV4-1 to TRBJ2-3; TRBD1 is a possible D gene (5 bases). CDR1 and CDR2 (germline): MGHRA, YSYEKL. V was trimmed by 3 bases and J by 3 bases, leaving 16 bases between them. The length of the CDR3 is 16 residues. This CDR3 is CASSHPPRAATDTQYF. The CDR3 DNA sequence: TGCGCCAGCAGCCACCCTCCCAGGGCCGCGACAGATACGCAGTATTTT.

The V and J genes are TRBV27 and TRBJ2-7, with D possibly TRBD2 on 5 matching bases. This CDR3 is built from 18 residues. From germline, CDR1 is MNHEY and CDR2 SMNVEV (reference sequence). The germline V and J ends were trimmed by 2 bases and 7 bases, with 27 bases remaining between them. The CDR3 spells CASSLLASAGPREGEQYF. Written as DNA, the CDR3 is TGTGCCAGCAGTTTACTAGCCAGCGCCGGGCCTAGAGAGGGAGAGCAGTACTTC.

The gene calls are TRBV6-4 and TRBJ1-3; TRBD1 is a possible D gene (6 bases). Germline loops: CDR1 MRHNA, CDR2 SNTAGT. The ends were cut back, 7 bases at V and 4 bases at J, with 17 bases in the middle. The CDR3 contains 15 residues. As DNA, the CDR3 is TGTGCCAGCACTCCATCCCCAGGGGACGGAAACACCATATATTTT. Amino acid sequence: CASTPSPGDGNTIYF.

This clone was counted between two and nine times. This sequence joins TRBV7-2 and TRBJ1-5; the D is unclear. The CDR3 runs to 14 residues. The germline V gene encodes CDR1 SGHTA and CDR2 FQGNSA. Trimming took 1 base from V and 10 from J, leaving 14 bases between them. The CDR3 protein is CASSLVEREGPQHF. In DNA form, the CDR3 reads TGTGCCAGCAGCTTAGTAGAGAGGGAAGGACCCCAGCATTTT. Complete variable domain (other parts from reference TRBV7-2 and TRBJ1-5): GAGVSQSPSNKVTEKGKDVELRCDPISGHTALYWYRQSLGQGLEFLIYFQGNSAPDKSGLPSDRFSAERTGGSVSTLTIQRTQQEDSAVYLCASSLVEREGPQHFGDGTRLSIL.

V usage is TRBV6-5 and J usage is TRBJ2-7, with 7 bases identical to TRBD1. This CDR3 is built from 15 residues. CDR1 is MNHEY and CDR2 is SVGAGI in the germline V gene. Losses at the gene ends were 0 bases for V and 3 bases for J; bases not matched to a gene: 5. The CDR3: CASSYSFQGVYEQYF. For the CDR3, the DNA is TGTGCCAGCAGTTACTCGTTTCAGGGGGTCTACGAGCAGTACTTC.

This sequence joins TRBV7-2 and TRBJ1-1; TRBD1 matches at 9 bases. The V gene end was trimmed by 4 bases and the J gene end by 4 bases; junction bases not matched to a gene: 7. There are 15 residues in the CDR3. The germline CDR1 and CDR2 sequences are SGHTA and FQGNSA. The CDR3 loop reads CASSSTGGWVTEAFF. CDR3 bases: TGTGCCAGCAGCTCGACAGGGGGATGGGTCACTGAAGCTTTCTTT. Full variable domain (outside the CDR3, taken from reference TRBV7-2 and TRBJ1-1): GAGVSQSPSNKVTEKGKDVELRCDPISGHTALYWYRQSLGQGLEFLIYFQGNSAPDKSGLPSDRFSAERTGGSVSTLTIQRTQQEDSAVYLCASSSTGGWVTEAFFGQGTRLTVV.

CDR3 nucleotide sequence: TGTGCCAGCAGTTTATTGGGGGCGACTAGCACAGATACGCAGTATTTT. Translated: CASSLLGATSTDTQYF. V usage is TRBV27 and J usage is TRBJ2-3, with TRBD1 as a possible D gene (6 bases). This CDR3 is built from 16 residues. V was clipped by 1 base and J by 0 bases, with 11 bases between them. Germline V lookup: CDR1 MNHEY, CDR2 SMNVEV (reference sequence).

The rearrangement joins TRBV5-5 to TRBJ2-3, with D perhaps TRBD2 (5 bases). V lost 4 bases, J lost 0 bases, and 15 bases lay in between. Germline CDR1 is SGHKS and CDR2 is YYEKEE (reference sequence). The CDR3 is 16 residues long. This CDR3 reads CASSRITGISTDTQYF. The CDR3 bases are TGTGCCAGCAGCCGTATCACCGGGATTAGCACAGATACGCAGTATTTT.

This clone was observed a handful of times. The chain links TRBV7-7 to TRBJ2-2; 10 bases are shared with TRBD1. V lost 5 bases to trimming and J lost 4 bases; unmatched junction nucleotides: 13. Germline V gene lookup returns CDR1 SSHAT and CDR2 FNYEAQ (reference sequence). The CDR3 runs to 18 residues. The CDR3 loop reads CASSLEGQGSLGTGELFF. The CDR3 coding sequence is TGTGCCAGCAGCCTAGAGGGACAGGGGAGCCTAGGCACCGGGGAGCTGTTTTTT.

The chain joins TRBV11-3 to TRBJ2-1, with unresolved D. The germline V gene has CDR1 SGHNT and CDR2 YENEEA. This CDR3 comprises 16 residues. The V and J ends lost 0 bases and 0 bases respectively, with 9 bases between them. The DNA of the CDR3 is TGTGCCAGCAGCTTAGATCGGGTTAGCTCCTACAATGAGCAGTTCTTC. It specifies CASSLDRVSSYNEQFF.

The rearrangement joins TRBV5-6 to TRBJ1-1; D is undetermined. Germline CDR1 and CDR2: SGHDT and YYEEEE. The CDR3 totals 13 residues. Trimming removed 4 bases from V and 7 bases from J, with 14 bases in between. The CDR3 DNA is TGTGCCAGCAGCCGTGGATTACGGGGTGAAGCTTTCTTT. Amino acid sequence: CASSRGLRGEAFF.

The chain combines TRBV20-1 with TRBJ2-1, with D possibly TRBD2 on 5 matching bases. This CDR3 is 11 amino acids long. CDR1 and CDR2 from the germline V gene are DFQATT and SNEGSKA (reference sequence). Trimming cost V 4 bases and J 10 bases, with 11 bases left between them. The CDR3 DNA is TGCAGTGCTATTACTAGAAACGAGCAGTTCTTC. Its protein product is CSAITRNEQFF.

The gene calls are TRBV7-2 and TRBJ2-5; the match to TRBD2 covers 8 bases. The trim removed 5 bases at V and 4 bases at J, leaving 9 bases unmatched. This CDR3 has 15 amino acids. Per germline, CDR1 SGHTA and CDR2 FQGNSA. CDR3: CASSPFGLAGETQYF. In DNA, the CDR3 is TGTGCCAGCAGCCCTTTCGGACTAGCAGGAGAGACCCAGTACTTC. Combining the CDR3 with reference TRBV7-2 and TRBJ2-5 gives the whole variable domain GAGVSQSPSNKVTEKGKDVELRCDPISGHTALYWYRQSLGQGLEFLIYFQGNSAPDKSGLPSDRFSAERTGGSVSTLTIQRTQQEDSAVYLCASSPFGLAGETQYFGPGTRLLVL.

The CDR3 DNA is TGTGCCAGCAGCACTGGGACTAGCGGTCTCTACAATGAGCAGTTCTTC. Residues: CASSTGTSGLYNEQFF. V and J are TRBV5-4 and TRBJ2-1; TRBD2 aligns across 11 bases. The junction had 6 bases not matched to a gene; V was cut back by 4 bases and J by 3 bases. Per germline, CDR1 SGHNT and CDR2 YYREEE (reference sequence). This CDR3 has 16 residues. Drawing the rest from reference TRBV5-4 and TRBJ2-1, the complete variable domain is ETGVTQSPTHLIKTRGQQVTLRCSSQSGHNTVSWYQQALGQGPQFIFQYYREEENGRGNFPPRFSGLQFPNYSSELNVNALELDDSALYLCASSTGTSGLYNEQFFGPGTRLTVL.

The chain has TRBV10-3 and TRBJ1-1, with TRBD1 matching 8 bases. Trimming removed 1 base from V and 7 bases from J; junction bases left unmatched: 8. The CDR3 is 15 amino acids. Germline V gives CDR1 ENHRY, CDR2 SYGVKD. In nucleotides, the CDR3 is TGTGCCATCAGTGAGTTTGACAGGGGCGGACGTGAAGCTTTCTTT. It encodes CAISEFDRGGREAFF.

CDR3 in amino acids: CASSLSLRYNEQFF. The DNA of the CDR3 is TGTGCCAGCAGTTTATCCCTGAGATACAATGAGCAGTTCTTC. The chain is built from TRBV28 and TRBJ2-1; D is ambiguous. From germline, CDR1 is MDHEN and CDR2 SYDVKM. The CDR3 loop spans 14 amino acids. Trimming left V 1 base short and J 4 bases short, with 8 bases between. Full variable domain (outside the CDR3, taken from reference TRBV28 and TRBJ2-1): DVKVTQSSRYLVKRTGEKVFLECVQDMDHENMFWYRQDPGLGLRLIYFSYDVKMKEKGDIPEGYSVSREKKERFSLILESASTNQTSMYLCASSLSLRYNEQFFGPGTRLTVL.

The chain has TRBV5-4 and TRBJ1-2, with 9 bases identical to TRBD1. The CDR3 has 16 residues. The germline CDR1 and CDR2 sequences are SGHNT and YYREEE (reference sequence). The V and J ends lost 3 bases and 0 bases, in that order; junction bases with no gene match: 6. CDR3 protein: CASSSDRGRPNYGYTF. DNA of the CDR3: TGTGCCAGCAGCTCGGACAGGGGCCGCCCTAACTATGGCTACACCTTC.

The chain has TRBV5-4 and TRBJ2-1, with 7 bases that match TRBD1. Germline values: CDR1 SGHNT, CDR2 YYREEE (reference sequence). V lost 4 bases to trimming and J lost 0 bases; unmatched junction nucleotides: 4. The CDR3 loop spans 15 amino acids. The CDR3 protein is CASSRDSSSYNEQFF. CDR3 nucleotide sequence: TGTGCCAGCAGCCGGGACAGTAGCTCCTACAATGAGCAGTTCTTC.